This T cell receptor beta chain was obtained from a study of blood T cell repertoires in COVID-19. This table comes from immunoSEQ multiplex PCR, and its TCRdb copy is limited to in-frame clones, with some not included. The table has roughly 100,000 clones, roughly 90% seen once. Germline-derived CDR1 and CDR2 are MNHNY and SVGAGI (reference sequence). The CDR3 sequence is 14 residues long. The junction had 7 bases not matched to a gene; V was cut back by 6 bases and J by 7 bases. The receptor was derived from a woman aged 60 to 75 with acute or convalescent COVID-19. Sequenced: peripheral blood. The V call is TRBV6-6, the J call TRBJ1-2; 11 bases map to TRBD1. In DNA form, the CDR3 reads TGTGCCAGCAGCCGCGGACAGGGGGCGGGTGGCTACACCTTC. This gives the protein CASSRGQGAGGYTF.